This TCR beta chain is from a study of tumor-infiltrating lymphocytes in glioblastoma multiforme. General study findings and limits: RNA-based TCR sequencing may distort clone frequencies, since cells carry unequal TCR transcript numbers. No surface-marker sorting into functional T cell subtypes was done.

To note about this clonotype: Its specificity is unknown. A read error may explain this, as a much larger clone is one base away.

TCR beta libraries were built from RNA through three nested multiplex PCR rounds using modified ARM-PCR. TCRB cDNA was made from approximately 0.5 ug total RNA. Each CDR3 protein gets one entry after TCRdb re-called the multiplex PCR reads with MiXCR. The sample records nearly 20,000 distinct CDR3 sequences, about two thirds being singletons. Germline V CDR1 and CDR2: SGHAT, FQNNGV. V was trimmed by 2 bases and J by 7 bases, leaving 15 bases between them. The CDR3 has 15 residues. Sequencing input: peripheral blood. This sequence joins TRBV11-2 and TRBJ2-1, with D possibly TRBD2 on 5 matching bases. This receptor was taken from a male donor with glioblastoma. CDR3 loop: CASSLRGSRTNEQFF. In DNA form, the CDR3 reads TGTGCCAGCAGCTTACGGGGTAGCAGGACGAATGAGCAGTTCTTC.